The 7 T cell receptor beta chains in this list originate from one sample, sequenced in a study of HIV-infected patients and healthy controls (dated by TCRdb to the mid-2010s). After antiretroviral therapy began, follow-up blood was collected from HIV-infected patients roughly three months, about 14 weeks, later. Since whole blood was used without any cell fractionation, the repertoire reflected all peripheral T cells in unsorted form. The library came from 5' RACE. The instrument given in TCRdb is Illumina MiSeq. 400 to 550 ng RNA was reverse transcribed with SuperScript III using primers against the alpha and beta constant regions. Separate alpha and beta chain libraries were generated by chain-specific third strand synthesis with multiplexing indices. TCRdb ran its own pipeline on the public reads, namely fastp trimming at Q25 and MiXCR clone calling, and kept in-frame beta chains. Identical CDR3 protein sequences are pooled into one entry, listed with their most common genes and DNA. The sample profile shows fewer than 20,000 distinct CDR3 sequences; roughly 8.7% of them were found once. The ten biggest clones cover less than 25% of the sample.

Sample: blood, taken during antiretroviral therapy. Receptors originate from an adult with HIV infection.

The V call is TRBV7-3, the J call TRBJ2-2, with D unclear. CDR3 length: 12 amino acids. Trimming removed 6 bases from V and 7 bases from J, with 9 bases in between. CDR1 and CDR2 (germline): SGHTA, FQGTGA. The CDR3 spells CASSLLGGELFF. The DNA for the CDR3 is TGTGCCAGCAGTTTATTAGGCGGGGAGCTGTTTTTT.

In its sample, this clonotype was seen many times. The CDR3 spells CASSLPRDRASTDTQYF. The CDR3 DNA sequence: TGTGCCAGCAGTTTACCCCGGGACAGGGCTAGCACAGATACGCAGTATTTT. The chain is built from TRBV28 and TRBJ2-3; 9 nucleotides match TRBD1. The CDR3 is made up of 17 amino acids. Unmatched junction bases numbered 6, after V lost 2 bases and J lost 0 bases. Germline V lookup: CDR1 MDHEN, CDR2 SYDVKM.

This clonotype showed up many times. This chain connects TRBV7-9 to TRBJ2-5; TRBD2 agrees at 8 bases. V lost 8 bases to trimming and J lost 5 bases; unmatched junction nucleotides: 13. The CDR3 sequence is 15 residues long. CDR1 and CDR2 from the germline V gene are SEHNR and FQNEAQ (reference sequence). As DNA, the CDR3 is TGTGCCAGCCGACCCGAGGTAGCGGGGCTGGAGACCCAGTACTTC. Translated: CASRPEVAGLETQYF.

This clonotype appeared many times. The chain employs TRBV7-8 and TRBJ2-1; 10 bases match TRBD2. V lost 6 bases, J lost 10 bases, and 18 bases stayed unmatched. Per germline, CDR1 SGHVS and CDR2 FQNEAQ. The CDR3 has 17 residues. CDR3 residues: CASSNPGQREGRVEQFF. Here the CDR3 DNA reads TGTGCCAGCAGTAACCCCGGTCAGCGGGAGGGCCGTGTCGAGCAGTTCTTC.

In its sample, this clonotype was seen many times. The V call is TRBV7-9, the J call TRBJ2-3; 13 nucleotides line up with TRBD2. With 5 bases clipped from V and 3 bases from J, the junction kept 8 bases outside the gene matches. The germline gives CDR1 SEHNR, CDR2 FQNEAQ (reference sequence). The CDR3 is made up of 17 amino acids. CDR3 nucleotides: TGTGCCAGCAGCCCTCCCGGGACTAGCGGGGAAACAGATACGCAGTATTTT. It encodes CASSPPGTSGETDTQYF.

This clonotype rates as medium-sized. CDR3 protein: CASRLLAGYNEQFF. CDR3 coding DNA: TGTGCCAGCAGACTACTAGCGGGATACAATGAGCAGTTCTTC. The chain uses TRBV6-4 and TRBJ2-1; TRBD2 matches at 10 bases. The CDR3 loop spans 14 amino acids. V dropped 6 bases and J dropped 4; count of bases not matched to a gene: 3. Germline V gene data show CDR1 as MRHNA and CDR2 as SNTAGT.

The table lists this clonotype with many counts. This chain links TRBV30 with TRBJ2-5; D gene unclear. V lost 2 bases to trimming and J lost 4 bases, with 2 bases between them. The V gene's germline CDR1 is GTSNPN and CDR2 SVGIG (reference sequence). This CDR3 is built from 10 residues. Here the CDR3 reads CAWSRETQYF. CDR3 bases: TGTGCCTGGAGTAGAGAGACCCAGTACTTC.